This T cell receptor (beta chain) was captured in a study of cytomegalovirus exposure and HLA in healthy donors. The overall study: A preliminary data release comprised 80 million or so unique TCRs obtained from HLA-typed donors. Study results and caveats: Specific recognition of CMV antigens was confirmed in vitro for a few chains (all CMV-associated).

The PCR used 60 Vbeta and 13 Jbeta primers. Repertoires were generated with immunoSEQ multiplex PCR, while TCRdb's copy carries only in-frame clones and drops some. Seen here are more than 85,000 clones, approximately 81% observed once, and the top ten hold roughly 1.2%. In its sample, this clone was seen once. Its target is unknown. V shed 1 base and J shed 0 bases, with 11 bases lying between them. This CDR3 is 16 amino acids long. In germline, CDR1 is SEHNR, CDR2 FQNEAQ (reference sequence). Sample: PBMCs. The clonotype originates from a young man in good health and CMV-seronegative. V gene TRBV7-9 combines with J gene TRBJ2-3; a weak D match, TRBD2 (7 bases). CDR3: CASSLVSGGSTDTQYF. Written as DNA, the CDR3 is TGTGCCAGCAGCTTAGTGTCGGGGGGCAGCACAGATACGCAGTATTTT.